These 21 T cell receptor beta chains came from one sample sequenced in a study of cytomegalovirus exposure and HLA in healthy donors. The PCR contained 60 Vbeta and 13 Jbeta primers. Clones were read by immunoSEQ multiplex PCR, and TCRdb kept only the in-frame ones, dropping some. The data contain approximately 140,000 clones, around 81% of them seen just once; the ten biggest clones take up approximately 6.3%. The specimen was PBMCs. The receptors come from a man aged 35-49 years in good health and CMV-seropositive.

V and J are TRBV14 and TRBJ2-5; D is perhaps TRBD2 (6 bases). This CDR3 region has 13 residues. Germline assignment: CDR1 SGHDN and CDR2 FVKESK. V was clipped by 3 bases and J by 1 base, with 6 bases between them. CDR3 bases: TGTGCCAGCAGCCACGGGAGCCAAGAGACCCAGTACTTC. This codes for CASSHGSQETQYF.

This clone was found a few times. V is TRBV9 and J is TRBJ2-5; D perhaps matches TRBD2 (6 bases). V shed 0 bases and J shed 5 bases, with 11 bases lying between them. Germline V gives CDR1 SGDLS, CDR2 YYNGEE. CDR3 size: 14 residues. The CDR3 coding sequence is TGTGCCAGCAGCGTAGGGGCGGCGGGGGAGACCCAGTACTTC. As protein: CASSVGAAGETQYF. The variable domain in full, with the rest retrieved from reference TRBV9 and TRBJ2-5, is DSGVTQTPKHLITATGQRVTLRCSPRSGDLSVYWYQQSLDQGLQFLIQYYNGEERAKGNILERFSAQQFPDLHSELNLSSLELGDSALYFCASSVGAAGETQYFGPGTRLLVL.

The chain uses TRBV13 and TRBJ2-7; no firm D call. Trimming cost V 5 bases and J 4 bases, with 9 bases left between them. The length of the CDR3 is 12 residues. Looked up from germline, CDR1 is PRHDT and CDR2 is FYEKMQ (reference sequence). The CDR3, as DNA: TGTGCCAGCAGCCGGTTCTTGTACGAGCAGTACTTC. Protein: CASSRFLYEQYF.

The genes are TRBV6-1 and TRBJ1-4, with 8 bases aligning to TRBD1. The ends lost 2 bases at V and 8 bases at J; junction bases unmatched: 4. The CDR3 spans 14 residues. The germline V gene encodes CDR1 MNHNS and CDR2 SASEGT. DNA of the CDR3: TGTGCCAGCAGTGAATGGGGGACAGGCGAAAAACTGTTTTTT. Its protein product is CASSEWGTGEKLFF.

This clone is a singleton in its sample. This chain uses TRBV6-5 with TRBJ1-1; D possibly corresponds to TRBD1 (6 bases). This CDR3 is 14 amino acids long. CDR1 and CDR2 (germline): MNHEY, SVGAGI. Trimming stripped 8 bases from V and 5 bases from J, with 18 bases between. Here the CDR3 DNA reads TGTGCCAGCGGAATTTTACAGGGATTTACTGAAGCTTTCTTT. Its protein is CASGILQGFTEAFF.

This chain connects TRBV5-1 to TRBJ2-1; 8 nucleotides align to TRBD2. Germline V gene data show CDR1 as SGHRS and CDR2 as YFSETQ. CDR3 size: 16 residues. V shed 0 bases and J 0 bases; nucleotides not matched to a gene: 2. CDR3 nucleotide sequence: TGCGCCAGCAGCTTGGGTACTAGCGGCTCCTACAATGAGCAGTTCTTC. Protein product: CASSLGTSGSYNEQFF.

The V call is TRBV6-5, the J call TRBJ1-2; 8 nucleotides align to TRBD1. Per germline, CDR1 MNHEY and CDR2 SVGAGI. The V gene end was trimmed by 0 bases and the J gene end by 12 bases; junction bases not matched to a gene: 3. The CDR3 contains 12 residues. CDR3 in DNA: TGTGCCAGCAGTTACTCCGGACAGGGTCACACCTTC. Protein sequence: CASSYSGQGHTF.

The DNA for the CDR3 is TGTGCCAGCAGTGTGCTGAGCAATGAGCAGTTCTTC. This translates into CASSVLSNEQFF. The chain couples TRBV6-6 to TRBJ2-1; D is unresolved. The CDR3 has 12 amino acids. Germline-derived CDR1 and CDR2 are MNHNY and SVGAGI (reference sequence). Trimming shortened V by 5 bases and J by 6 bases, and 8 bases separated the two germline ends.

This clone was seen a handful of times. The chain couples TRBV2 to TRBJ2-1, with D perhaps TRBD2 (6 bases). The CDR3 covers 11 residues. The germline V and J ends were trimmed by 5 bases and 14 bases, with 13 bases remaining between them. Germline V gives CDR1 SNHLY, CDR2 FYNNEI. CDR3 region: CASSPGLGEFF. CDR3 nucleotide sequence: TGTGCCAGCAGTCCGGGACTGGGGGAGTTCTTC.

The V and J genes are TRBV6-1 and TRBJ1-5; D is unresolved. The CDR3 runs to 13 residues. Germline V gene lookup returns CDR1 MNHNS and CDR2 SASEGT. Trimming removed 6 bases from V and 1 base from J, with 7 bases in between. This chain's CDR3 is CASSSRSNQPQHF. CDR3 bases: TGTGCCAGCAGCTCCAGGAGCAATCAGCCCCAGCATTTT.

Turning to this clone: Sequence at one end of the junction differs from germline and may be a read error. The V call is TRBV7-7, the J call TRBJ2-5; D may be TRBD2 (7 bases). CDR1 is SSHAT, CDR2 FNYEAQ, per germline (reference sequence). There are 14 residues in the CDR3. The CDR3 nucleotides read TGTGCTAGCAGCTTAGGGGGGGGGCTAGAGACCCAGTACTTC. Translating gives CASSLGGGLETQYF.

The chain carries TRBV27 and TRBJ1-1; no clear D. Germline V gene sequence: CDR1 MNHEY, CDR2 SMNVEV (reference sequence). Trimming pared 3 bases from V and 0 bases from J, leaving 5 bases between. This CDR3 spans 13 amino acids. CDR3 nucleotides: TGTGCCAGCAGTTTGGCCCTGAACACTGAAGCTTTCTTT. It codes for CASSLALNTEAFF.

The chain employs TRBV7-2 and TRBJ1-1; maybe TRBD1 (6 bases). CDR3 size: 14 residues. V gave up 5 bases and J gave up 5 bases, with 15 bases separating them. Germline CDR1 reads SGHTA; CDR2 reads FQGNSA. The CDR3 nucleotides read TGTGCCAGCAGCCAAGGGGGGGCTCGGACTGAAGCTTTCTTT. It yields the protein CASSQGGARTEAFF.

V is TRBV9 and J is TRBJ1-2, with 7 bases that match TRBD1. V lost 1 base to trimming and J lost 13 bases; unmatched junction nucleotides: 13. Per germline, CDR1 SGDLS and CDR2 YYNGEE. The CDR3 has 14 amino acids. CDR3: CASSVSLRTGEVTF. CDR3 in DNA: TGTGCCAGCAGCGTAAGTCTTAGGACAGGCGAGGTCACCTTC.

CDR3 coding DNA: TGTGCCAGCAGCTTGGCGGCGACAGGGGGCTTCTACGAGCAGTACTTC. It translates to CASSLAATGGFYEQYF. The genes are TRBV5-4 and TRBJ2-7; 10 bases fit TRBD1. CDR3 size: 16 residues. CDR1 is SGHNT and CDR2 is YYREEE in the germline V gene (reference sequence). The ends lost 0 bases at V and 3 bases at J; junction bases unmatched: 6.

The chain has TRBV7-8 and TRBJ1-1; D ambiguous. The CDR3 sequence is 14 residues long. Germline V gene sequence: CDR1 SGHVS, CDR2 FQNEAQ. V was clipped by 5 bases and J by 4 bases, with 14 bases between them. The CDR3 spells CASSEQTGGTEAFF. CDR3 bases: TGTGCCAGCAGCGAGCAGACTGGTGGCACTGAAGCTTTCTTT.

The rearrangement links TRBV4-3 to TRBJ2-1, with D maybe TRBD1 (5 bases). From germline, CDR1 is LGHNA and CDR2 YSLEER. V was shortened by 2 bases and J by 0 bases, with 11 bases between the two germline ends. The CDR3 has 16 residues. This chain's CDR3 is CASSQSDTSSYNEQFF. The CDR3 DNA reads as TGCGCCAGCAGCCAATCGGACACGAGCTCCTACAATGAGCAGTTCTTC.

The CDR3 nucleotides are TGTGCCAGCAGCTTGGCAGACAGGGTTGAGACCCAGTACTTC. Translating gives CASSLADRVETQYF. The rearrangement joins TRBV5-6 to TRBJ2-5, with TRBD1 matching over 7 bases. The CDR3 has 14 residues. The junction had 4 bases not matched to a gene; V was cut back by 0 bases and J by 5 bases. The germline CDR1 and CDR2 sequences are SGHDT and YYEEEE.

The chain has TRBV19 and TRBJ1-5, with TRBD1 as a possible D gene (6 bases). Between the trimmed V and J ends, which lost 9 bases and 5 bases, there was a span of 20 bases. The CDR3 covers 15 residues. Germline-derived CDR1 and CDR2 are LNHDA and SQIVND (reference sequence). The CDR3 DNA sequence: TGTGCCAGCAACCCCGGGACACCGTCGGATCAGCCCCAGCATTTT. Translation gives CASNPGTPSDQPQHF.

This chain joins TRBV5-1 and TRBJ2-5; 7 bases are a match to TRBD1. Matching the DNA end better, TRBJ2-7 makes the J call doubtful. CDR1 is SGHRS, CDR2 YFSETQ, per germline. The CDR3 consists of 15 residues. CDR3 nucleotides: TGCGCCAGAAAGGAGACAGGGCCCTTTTCCTACGAGCAGTACTTC. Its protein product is CARKETGPFSYEQYF.

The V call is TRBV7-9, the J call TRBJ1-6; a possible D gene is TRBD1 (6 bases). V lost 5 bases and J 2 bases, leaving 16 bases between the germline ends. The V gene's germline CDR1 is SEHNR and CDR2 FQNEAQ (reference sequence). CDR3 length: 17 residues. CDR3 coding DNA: TGTGCCAGCAGCCCACAGGGCGAGGGAACCTATAATTCACCCCTCCACTTT. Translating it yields CASSPQGEGTYNSPLHF.